This is a list of T cell receptor beta chains from one sample in a study of shared clonotypes between healthy human individuals. The protocol was immunoSEQ multiplex PCR, while the TCRdb copy is restricted to in-frame clones and leaves out a portion. The sample carries approximately 1.5 million clones, roughly 98% recorded once. Sequences were obtained from naive CD4+ T cells sorted from blood. The receptor source for this set is a man between 25 and 39 years old in good health. The CDR3 runs from the conserved cysteine through the conserved F or W. The order of the fields is V gene, clone size, J gene, D gene, CDR3 DNA, CDR3 protein. The D gene is left open where the match is weak. Only some rows state a clone size, as once, few, many or a class for expanded clones.

>TRBV6-1|NA|TRBJ1-2|TRBD1
TGTGCCAGCAGTGAATGGGGGAGGAGGACAGGGGCCTATGGCTACACCTTC
CASSEWGRRTGAYGYTF
>TRBV10-1|NA|TRBJ2-7|TRBD2
TGCGCCAGCAGCGAACGCAGGACTAGCGGGAGGGGGTACGAGCAGTACTTC
CASSERRTSGRGYEQYF
>TRBV5-1|once|TRBJ2-1|NA
TGCGCCAGCAGCTTGGTACCTAGCGCGTACAATGAGCAGTTCTTC
CASSLVPSAYNEQFF
>TRBV5-4|once|TRBJ2-7|TRBD1
TGTGCCAGCAGCCCAGGTGGGACAGGTGACTACGAGCAGTACTTC
CASSPGGTGDYEQYF
>TRBV25-1|NA|TRBJ1-2|NA
TGTGCCAGCAGTGAGGGTCCCAACTATGGCTACACCTTC
CASSEGPNYGYTF
>TRBV6-5|NA|TRBJ2-2|NA
TGTGCCAGCAGTTACTTGGGACGGCCTGTGACCGGGGAGCTGTTTTTT
CASSYLGRPVTGELFF
>TRBV5-6|NA|TRBJ2-1|NA
TGTGCCAGCAGCCTCGGACAGCATTACAATGAGCAGTTCTTC
CASSLGQHYNEQFF
>TRBV5-4|NA|TRBJ1-2|NA
TGTGCCAGCAGCAACGTCCAGGAGGGCTACACCTTC
CASSNVQEGYTF
>TRBV13|NA|TRBJ2-1|TRBD2
TGTGCCAGCAGCCCTAGCGGGAGATTGAGGAACAATGAGCAGTTCTTC
CASSPSGRLRNNEQFF
>TRBV9|once|TRBJ1-2|NA
NA
CARPAFWSCRSGYTF
>TRBV19|NA|TRBJ1-1|TRBD1
TGTGCCAGTAGTACCGGGGACAGAAACGTTGAAGCTTTCTTT
CASSTGDRNVEAFF
>TRBV10-3|NA|TRBJ1-5|TRBD1
TGTGCCATCAGCAAAACGTGGACAGGCGACAATCAGCCCCAGCATTTT
CAISKTWTGDNQPQHF
>TRBV9|once|TRBJ1-4|TRBD1
TGTGCCAGCAGCGTAGAAGAGGGGGCATCGGCAACTAATGAAAAACTGTTTTTT
CASSVEEGASATNEKLFF
>TRBV11-3|NA|TRBJ2-1|TRBD1
TGTGCCAGCAGCCAGGGACAGGGGACCTACAATGAGCAGTTCTTC
CASSQGQGTYNEQFF
>TRBV18|NA|TRBJ1-5|NA
TGTGCCAGCTCACCACGGTCCGATCAGCCCCAGCATTTT
CASSPRSDQPQHF
>TRBV28|NA|TRBJ1-5|NA
TGTGCCAGCAGGCCTGGGGGGTCTGACAATCAGCCCCAGCATTTT
CASRPGGSDNQPQHF
>TRBV27|few|TRBJ1-2|NA
TGTGCCAGCAGCCCTATATACAGGCCAGCGAGTGGCTACACCTTC
CASSPIYRPASGYTF
>TRBV28|NA|TRBJ2-1|TRBD1
TGTGCCAGCAGGCTATTACCGGGACAGGAGTTCTTC
CASRLLPGQEFF
>TRBV5-1|NA|TRBJ2-3|NA
TGCGCCAGCAGCGATGGACGGGGCACAGATACGCAGTATTTT
CASSDGRGTDTQYF
>TRBV5-1|NA|TRBJ1-4|TRBD1
TGCGCCAGCAGCCTAGGGGGACAGTTAAATGAAAAACTGTTTTTT
CASSLGGQLNEKLFF
>TRBV5-1|NA|TRBJ2-7|TRBD1
TGCGCCAGCAGCTTGCCGGGACAGGGGGCTCGAGAGCAGTACTTC
CASSLPGQGAREQYF
>TRBV2|NA|TRBJ2-2|NA
TGTGCCAGCAGTGAAGTGAAGGGTTACACCGGGGAGCTGTTTTTT
CASSEVKGYTGELFF
>TRBV6-5|NA|TRBJ2-7|TRBD2
TGTGCCAGCAGTCTGATAGCGGGCGTCTCCTACGAGCAGTACTTC
CASSLIAGVSYEQYF
>TRBV5-4|NA|TRBJ1-4|NA
TGTGCCAGCAGCTTTCCGAGTGAGGAAAAACTGTTTTTT
CASSFPSEEKLFF
>TRBV7-9|NA|TRBJ2-7|NA
TGTGCCAGCACCCTAGGAGGGGGTTACGAGCAGTACTTC
CASTLGGGYEQYF
>TRBV7-8|NA|TRBJ2-1|TRBD2
TGTGCCAGCAGCTTAGCGCCTAGCGGGAGTTGGGAGCAGTTCTTC
CASSLAPSGSWEQFF
>TRBV28|NA|TRBJ1-4|TRBD1
TGTGCCAGCAGGACGGGGGGGACAGGGGGAGTTCAAAAACTGTTTTTT
CASRTGGTGGVQKLFF
>TRBV7-9|NA|TRBJ1-1|NA
TGTGCCAGCAGCTTAGCGCCGGCATCCCGGCGGGCCACTGAAGCTTTCTTT
CASSLAPASRRATEAFF
>TRBV7-9|NA|TRBJ1-1|NA
TGTGCCAGCAGCTTAGCCCCAGGGGCCATGAACACTGAAGCTTTCTTT
CASSLAPGAMNTEAFF
>TRBV6-5|NA|TRBJ2-4|NA
TGTGCCAGCAGCAGGACGAAAGCCAAAAACATTCAGTACTTC
CASSRTKAKNIQYF
>TRBV5-1|NA|TRBJ2-3|NA
TGCGCCAGCAGCCTACAGGAAGGGCACGGAGATACGCAGTATTTT
CASSLQEGHGDTQYF
>TRBV9|NA|TRBJ2-5|TRBD2
TGTGCCAGCACAAGGACTAGCGGCCTTCAAGAGACCCAGTACTTC
CASTRTSGLQETQYF
>TRBV4-3|NA|TRBJ1-5|TRBD1
TGCGCCAGCAGCCAAGAAGGGGGCGCGAATCAGCCCCAGCATTTT
CASSQEGGANQPQHF
>TRBV7-9|NA|TRBJ2-2|NA
TGTGCCAGCAGCCCCCGTGGGGGGCGCCGGACCGGGGAGCTGTTTTTT
CASSPRGGRRTGELFF
>TRBV27|NA|TRBJ1-2|NA
TGTGCCAGCAGTCCAGGCGTGGGTCCTAAGGGCTACACCTTC
CASSPGVGPKGYTF
>TRBV6-5|NA|TRBJ2-1|TRBD2
TGTGCCAGCAGTTACGCGGGGGGACATGAGCAGTTCTTC
CASSYAGGHEQFF
>TRBV28|NA|TRBJ2-4|TRBD1
TGTGCCAGCAGTTTTGTCCAGGGGGCCCACAAAAACATTCAGTACTTC
CASSFVQGAHKNIQYF
>TRBV28|NA|TRBJ2-7|NA
TGTGCCAGCAGCCCCCTAGGGGTGGGAGAGCAGTACTTC
CASSPLGVGEQYF
>TRBV6-5|NA|TRBJ2-1|NA
TGTGCCAGCCGCCAAGTACGGTCACGGAATGAGCAGTTCTTC
CASRQVRSRNEQFF
>TRBV4-3|NA|TRBJ1-1|NA
TGCGCCAGCAGCCAATTAACAGGGTTGAACACTGAAGCTTTCTTT
CASSQLTGLNTEAFF
>TRBV7-2|NA|TRBJ2-3|TRBD2
TGTGCCAGCAGCTTAGGGATAGCGGGAGGGGCAGATACGCAGTATTTT
CASSLGIAGGADTQYF
>TRBV27|NA|TRBJ2-7|NA
TGTGCCAGCAGTTTATATCCCCTCGGTTCCTACGAGCAGTACTTC
CASSLYPLGSYEQYF
>TRBV5-1|NA|TRBJ2-5|TRBD1
TGCGCCAGCAGCTTGTTAGGGCAGGGGGCTTCCGAGACCCAGTACTTC
CASSLLGQGASETQYF
>TRBV7-8|NA|TRBJ2-5|TRBD1
TGTGCCAGCAGCTTAGTCCGAGGACAGGGTACGAAGACCCAGTACTTC
CASSLVRGQGTKTQYF
>TRBV7-9|NA|TRBJ2-2|NA
TGTGCCACTATTATAGGGAACACCGGGGAGCTGTTTTTT
CATIIGNTGELFF
>TRBV7-2|NA|TRBJ1-5|TRBD1
TGTGCCAGCAGCTCGGGACAGGGCCTGGGGGCCCAGCATTTT
CASSSGQGLGAQHF
>TRBV6-6|NA|TRBJ2-1|NA
TGTGCCAGCAGTTACTCGGGACGGACCAATGAGCAGTTCTTC
CASSYSGRTNEQFF
>TRBV9|NA|TRBJ1-1|NA
TGTGCCAGCAGCGTAGTTGTCAGGGACACTGAAGCTTTCTTT
CASSVVVRDTEAFF
>TRBV10-3|NA|TRBJ1-1|NA
TGTGCCATCAGTGAGTCGAATCGGAGGAGGACTGAAGCTTTCTTT
CAISESNRRRTEAFF
>TRBV5-1|NA|TRBJ1-4|NA
TGCGCCAGCAGCTTGGGCCAAAACTTTGCAACTAATGAAAAACTGTTTTTT
CASSLGQNFATNEKLFF
>TRBV7-3|NA|TRBJ2-4|NA
TGTGCCAGCAGCCCGGAGCCCGAAAACATTCAGTACTTC
CASSPEPENIQYF
>TRBV7-9|NA|TRBJ1-1|TRBD1
TGTGCCAGCAGTCGGGGACAGGGCCGTGGGGGTACTGAAGCTTTCTTT
CASSRGQGRGGTEAFF
>TRBV6-4|NA|TRBJ2-3|NA
TGTGCCAGCAGCGACAATGAGGAAGATACGCAGTATTTT
CASSDNEEDTQYF